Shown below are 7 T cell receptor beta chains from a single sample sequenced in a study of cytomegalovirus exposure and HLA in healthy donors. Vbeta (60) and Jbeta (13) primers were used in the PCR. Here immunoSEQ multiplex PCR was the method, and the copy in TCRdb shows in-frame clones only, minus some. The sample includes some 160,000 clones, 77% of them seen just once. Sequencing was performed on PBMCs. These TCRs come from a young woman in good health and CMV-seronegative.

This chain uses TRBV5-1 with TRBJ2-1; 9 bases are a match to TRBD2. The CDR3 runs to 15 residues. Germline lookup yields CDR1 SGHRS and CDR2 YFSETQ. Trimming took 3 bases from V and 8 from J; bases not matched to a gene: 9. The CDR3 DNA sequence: TGCGCCAGCAGCTCGGTGCGGGGGGGCCTAGATGAGCAGTTCTTC. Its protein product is CASSSVRGGLDEQFF.

The CDR3: CASSQDPPMQGWNTEAFF. CDR3 nucleotides: TGCGCCAGCAGCCAAGACCCCCCAATGCAGGGTTGGAACACTGAAGCTTTCTTT. This chain links TRBV4-1 with TRBJ1-1; weak D call: TRBD1 (5 bases). Trimming shortened V by 0 bases and J by 1 base, and 18 bases separated the two germline ends. CDR3 length equals 18 residues. Germline CDR1 MGHRA, CDR2 YSYEKL.

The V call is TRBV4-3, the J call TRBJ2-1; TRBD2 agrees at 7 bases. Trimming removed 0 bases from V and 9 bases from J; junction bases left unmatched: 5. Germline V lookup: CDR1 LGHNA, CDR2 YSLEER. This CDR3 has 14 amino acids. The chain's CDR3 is CASSQEWGEGEQFF. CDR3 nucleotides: TGCGCCAGCAGCCAAGAGTGGGGGGAGGGTGAGCAGTTCTTC.

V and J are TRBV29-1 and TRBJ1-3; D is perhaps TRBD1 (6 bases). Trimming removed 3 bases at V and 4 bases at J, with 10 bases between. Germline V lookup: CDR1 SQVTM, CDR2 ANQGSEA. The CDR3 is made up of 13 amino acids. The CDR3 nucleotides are TGCAGCGTTGAGCAGGGGCGAGGAAACACCATATATTTT. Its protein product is CSVEQGRGNTIYF.

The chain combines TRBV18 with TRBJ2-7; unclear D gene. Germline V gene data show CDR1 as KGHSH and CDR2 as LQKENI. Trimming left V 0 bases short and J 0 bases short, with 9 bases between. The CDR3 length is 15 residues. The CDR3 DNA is TGTGCCAGCTCACCACCGAGTAGGAGCTCCTACGAGCAGTACTTC. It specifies CASSPPSRSSYEQYF.

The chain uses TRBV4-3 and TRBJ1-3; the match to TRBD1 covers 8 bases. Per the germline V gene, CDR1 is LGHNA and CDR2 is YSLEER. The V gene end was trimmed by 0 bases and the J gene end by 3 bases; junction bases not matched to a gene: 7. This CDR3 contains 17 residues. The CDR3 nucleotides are TGCGCCAGCAGCCAAGAGGGGACAGGCTCGAATGGAAACACCATATATTTT. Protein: CASSQEGTGSNGNTIYF.

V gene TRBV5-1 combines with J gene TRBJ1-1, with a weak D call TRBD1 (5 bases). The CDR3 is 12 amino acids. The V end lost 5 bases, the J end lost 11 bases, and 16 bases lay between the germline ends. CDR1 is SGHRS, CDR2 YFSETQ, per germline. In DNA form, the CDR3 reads TGCGCCAGCAGTCCGGGGGGGTTAGTGGCTTTCTTT. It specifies CASSPGGLVAFF. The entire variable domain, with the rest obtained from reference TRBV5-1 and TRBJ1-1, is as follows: KAGVTQTPRYLIKTRGQQVTLSCSPISGHRSVSWYQQTPGQGLQFLFEYFSETQRNKGNFPGRFSGRQFSNSRSEMNVSTLELGDSALYLCASSPGGLVAFFGQGTRLTVV.